These 4 T cell receptor beta chains came from one sample sequenced in a study of glioma-infiltrating T cells. Using RNA template, CDR3s of TCR alpha and beta were amplified with iRepertoire arm-PCR. Each CDR3 protein gets one entry after TCRdb re-called the multiplex PCR reads with MiXCR. The data hold 400,000 or so distinct CDR3 sequences, with roughly two fifths observed a single time. Specimen: glioma tissue, nonneoplastic brain tissue, or PBMCs (not recorded which). Receptors were obtained from a human donor with low-grade glioma or glioblastoma, undergoing nonglioma brain surgery, or in good health (not recorded which).

The V call is TRBV4-3, the J call TRBJ2-7; D is unresolved. The CDR3 has 15 amino acids. V was shortened by 5 bases and J by 0 bases, with 14 bases between the two germline ends. Germline CDR1 is LGHNA and CDR2 is YSLEER. Written as DNA, the CDR3 is TGCGCCAGCAGCACCAACATCGCGATCTCCTACGAGCAGTACTTC. Translated, it gives CASSTNIAISYEQYF.

This clonotype was observed many times. Here the CDR3 reads CASSYLDEQYF. In DNA, the CDR3 is TGTGCCAGCAGTTACTTGGACGAGCAGTACTTC. V gene TRBV6-6 combines with J gene TRBJ2-7; no firm D call. This CDR3 has 11 amino acids. CDR1 is MNHNY and CDR2 is SVGAGI in the germline V gene (reference sequence). Trimming pared 1 base from V and 5 bases from J, leaving 3 bases between.

The genes are TRBV18 and TRBJ2-3, with D perhaps given as TRBD1 or TRBD2 (5 bases each). The CDR3 consists of 15 residues. Germline V CDR1 and CDR2: KGHSH, LQKENI. Deletions cut 3 bases from V and 6 bases from J, with 16 bases between. The chain's CDR3 is CASSPWDGPRDTQYF. The CDR3 bases are TGTGCCAGCTCACCCTGGGACGGACCACGGGATACGCAGTATTTT.

For this clonotype: This could be a read error, since a much larger clone is one nucleotide away. This chain joins TRBV5-4 and TRBJ1-2, with 7 bases aligning to TRBD1. CDR3 size: 15 residues. In germline, CDR1 is SGHNT, CDR2 YYREEE (reference sequence). This chain's CDR3 is CVSSLRDSDYYGYTF. The CDR3 DNA is TGTGTCAGCAGCTTACGGGACAGCGATTACTATGGCTACACCTTC.